These T cell receptor beta chains were read from a single sample in a study of blood T cell repertoires in COVID-19. The repertoire was sequenced with immunoSEQ multiplex PCR; TCRdb's copy has only in-frame clones and lacks some. The sample shows about 43,000 clones, around nine tenths of them seen only once. The sample was peripheral blood. The source of these receptors is a middle-aged man with COVID-19, enrolled during active disease. Each CDR3 is given with its conserved first and last residue. D genes are given only for firm matches. Rows give clone size only sometimes, using once, few, many, or a class for an expanded clone.

>NA|TRBJ2-2|TRBD1|TRBV19
CASRQGTGELFF
TGTGCCAGTCGACAGGGGACCGGGGAGCTGTTTTTT
>NA|TRBJ1-2|TRBD1|TRBV9
CASSLGQGNYGYTF
TGTGCCAGCAGCCTGGGACAGGGAAACTATGGCTACACCTTC
>once|TRBJ1-1|NA|TRBV6-5
CATSSLGGTEAFF
TGTGCCACCTCGAGCCTAGGTGGGACTGAAGCTTTCTTT
>NA|TRBJ1-4|TRBD1|TRBV18
CASSPPGTGNEKLFF
TGTGCCAGCTCACCCCCCGGGACAGGGAATGAAAAACTGTTTTTT
>once|TRBJ2-3|TRBD2|TRBV11-3
CASSLGLALGITDTQYF
TGTGCCAGCAGCTTGGGACTAGCCCTCGGCATCACAGATACGCAGTATTTT
>NA|TRBJ2-7|NA|TRBV6-1
CASSEKPGPYEQYF
TGTGCCAGCAGTGAAAAACCGGGTCCCTACGAGCAGTACTTC
>NA|TRBJ1-2|TRBD1|TRBV11-2
CASSARDRRASNYGYTF
TGTGCCAGCAGCGCCAGGGACAGGCGAGCGTCTAACTATGGCTACACCTTC
>once|TRBJ2-7|NA|TRBV27
CASSGTLSSYEQYF
TGTGCCAGCAGCGGGACTCTCAGCTCCTACGAGCAGTACTTC
>NA|TRBJ1-2|TRBD1|TRBV30
CAWTPIKGATYGYTF
TGTGCCTGGACTCCAATTAAGGGGGCAACTTATGGCTACACCTTC
>NA|TRBJ2-1|TRBD1|TRBV5-8
CASSLEFGGTGGYNEQFF
TGTGCCAGCAGCTTGGAGTTCGGTGGGACAGGCGGTTACAATGAGCAGTTCTTC
>NA|TRBJ1-2|TRBD1|TRBV6-5
CASTRGGQFGYTF
TGTGCCAGCACTCGGGGGGGACAGTTTGGCTACACCTTC
>NA|TRBJ2-2|NA|TRBV5-6
CASSLTGTGELFF
TGTGCCAGCAGCCTTACAGGGACCGGGGAGCTGTTTTTT
>NA|TRBJ1-2|NA|TRBV27
CASSFAGDYGYTF
TGTGCCAGCAGTTTCGCAGGTGACTATGGCTACACCTTC
>NA|TRBJ2-7|TRBD1|TRBV4-1
CASTLFFGQGYEQYF
TGCGCCAGCACCCTATTCTTCGGACAGGGCTACGAGCAGTACTTC
>NA|TRBJ2-1|NA|TRBV19
CASSAGLAEAFSYNEQFF
TGTGCCAGTAGTGCCGGATTAGCGGAGGCCTTCTCCTACAATGAGCAGTTCTTC
>NA|TRBJ2-3|TRBD2|TRBV29-1
CSSTPGTSGRGTDTQYF
TGCAGCTCGACCCCGGGGACTAGCGGGAGGGGCACAGATACGCAGTATTTT
>NA|TRBJ1-5|TRBD1|TRBV13
CASSLGHTGGQPQHF
TGTGCCAGCAGCTTAGGCCATACAGGGGGGCAGCCCCAGCATTTT
>NA|TRBJ1-3|TRBD1|TRBV6-5
CASDIYRGSGNTIYF
TGTGCCAGCGATATTTACAGGGGCTCTGGAAACACCATATATTTT
>NA|TRBJ1-5|NA|TRBV2
CASRGGVGNQPQHF
TGTGCCAGCCGGGGGGGGGTTGGCAATCAGCCCCAGCATTTT